The source of this T cell receptor beta chain is a study of regulatory T cells in long-lasting Graves disease. Turning to the study itself: More than 5 years of antithyroid drugs with positive TSH receptor antibodies defined persistent Graves' disease.

Sample time point: persistent/refractory GD, antithyroid drugs over 5 years with positive TRAb. Isolated PBMC RNA provided the starting material for the TCR library. By American Thyroid Association guidelines, Graves' disease was diagnosed in the cohort. Study-wide findings and caveats: TCR diversity in persistent Graves' patients was below that of newly diagnosed ones. Between persistent patients, fewer than 3,500 public clonotypes were shared, exceeding the approximately 940 shared between new patients.

This CDR3 is built from 16 residues. Between the trimmed V and J ends, which lost 0 bases and 0 bases, there was a span of 12 bases. The germline CDR1 and CDR2 sequences are LGHNA and YSLEER. Relying on iRepertoire HTBI primers and Arm-PCR of CDR3 regions, the team built TCR beta libraries. Each CDR3 protein is one row after TCRdb ran MiXCR on the multiplex PCR reads. The repertoire holds over 250,000 distinct CDR3 sequences, with under 25% as singletons. A note on this clonotype: Its antigen is unidentified.

Sequencing used peripheral blood mononuclear cells (PBMCs), obtained when the disease was refractory, from a patient treated with antithyroid drugs. This chain connects TRBV4-3 to TRBJ2-7; D ambiguous. This sequence was found in a female donor with Graves disease. CDR3 coding DNA: TGCGCCAGCAGCCAAGAATCCAGCAGGAGCTCCTACGAGCAGTACTTC. This gives the protein CASSQESSRSSYEQYF.